The TCR beta chain under discussion was sequenced for a study of early stage breast cancer tumors. Germline values: CDR1 LNHDA, CDR2 SQIVND (reference sequence). Trimming removed 5 bases at V and 7 bases at J, with 15 bases between. This CDR3 is 14 amino acids long. Each sample had two DNA replicates, approximately 0.52 ug blood or about 1.5 ug tissue. Sequencing used immunoSEQ multiplex PCR; TCRdb keeps in-frame clones, though not all of them. This sample yields roughly 9,900 clones, of which almost 65% are seen a single time; 12% belongs to the top ten. Whole-study findings and limits: Tumors had about 2.5-fold higher T cell density and higher clonality than adjacent normal breast tissue. Enriched TCRB sequences shared across patients were mostly commonly generated sequences.

With regard to this clone: Its specificity is unknown.

This receptor was identified in a person in their sixties with breast cancer. The specimen was breast tumor tissue. The chain carries TRBV19 and TRBJ1-5; a possible D gene is TRBD1 (6 bases). CDR3 nucleotides: TGTGCCAGTAGTTTCTTCCAGGGGTACCAGCCCCAGCATTTT. Translating gives CASSFFQGYQPQHF.